Listed below are T cell receptor beta chains from one sample, sequenced in a study of cytomegalovirus exposure and HLA in healthy donors. Sequencing used immunoSEQ multiplex PCR; TCRdb keeps in-frame clones, though not all of them. The sample shows approximately 200,000 clones, 65% to 90% of them seen only once. Input material: PBMCs. These receptors were obtained from a girl aged 10 to 17 in good health and CMV-seronegative. Each CDR3 is given with its conserved first and last residue. The order of the fields is J gene, clone size, V gene, D gene, CDR3 DNA, CDR3 protein. A D gene is named only where the DNA matches it firmly. Some rows mark clone size as missing; the rest say once, few, many or name a class of expanded clone.

>TRBJ1-4|-|TRBV7-9|-
TGTGCCAGCAGCTTAGACAAAAAACTGTTTTTT
CASSLDKKLFF
>TRBJ2-3|-|TRBV15|-
TGTGCCACCAGCCGGGAGTGGGGCACAGATACGCAGTATTTT
CATSREWGTDTQYF
>TRBJ1-1|-|TRBV5-4|-
TGTGCCAGCAGCTTGGGTCGGGGGAACACTGAAGCTTTCTTT
CASSLGRGNTEAFF
>TRBJ2-5|-|TRBV4-1|TRBD2
TGCGCCAGCAGCCTGAGCGGGAGGGCCAGGGAGACCCAGTACTTC
CASSLSGRARETQYF
>TRBJ1-1|-|TRBV9|-
TGTGCCAGCAGCCCCGCGGGCCCGGGCACTGAAGCTTTCTTT
CASSPAGPGTEAFF
>TRBJ1-2|-|TRBV6-5|-
TGTGCCAGCAACCAAGACGGACAGTCAAATGGCTACACCTTC
CASNQDGQSNGYTF
>TRBJ2-7|-|TRBV7-3|TRBD1
TGTGCCAGCAGCCCTGGGGGACAGGGGAGCCACGAGCAGTACTTC
CASSPGGQGSHEQYF
>TRBJ2-1|-|TRBV28|-
TGTGCCAGCAGTTCAGGTAGCGGACAGGCCTACAATGAGCAGTTCTTC
CASSSGSGQAYNEQFF
>TRBJ2-5|-|TRBV11-2|TRBD1
TGTGCCAGCAGCTCAGGGACAGGGGACCAAGAGACCCAGTACTTC
CASSSGTGDQETQYF
>TRBJ1-4|-|TRBV5-5|TRBD1
TGTGCCAGCAGCTTAGAAAGGGGGCCTAATGAAAAACTGTTTTTT
CASSLERGPNEKLFF
>TRBJ1-1|-|TRBV28|-
TGTGCCAGCAGTTTATCGCGGAACACTGAAGCTTTCTTT
CASSLSRNTEAFF
>TRBJ2-7|-|TRBV19|TRBD1
TGTGCCAGTAGTATAAGCAGGGGGCTACACGAGCAGTACTTC
CASSISRGLHEQYF
>TRBJ1-5|few|TRBV6-6|TRBD1
TGTGCCAGCAGTACAGGGGCCGCACAATACAATCAGCCCCAGCATTTT
CASSTGAAQYNQPQHF
>TRBJ1-5|once|TRBV25-1|-
TGTGCCAGCAGTGGGACAGATCAAGACCAGCCCCAGCATTTT
CASSGTDQDQPQHF
>TRBJ2-6|-|TRBV5-5|-
TGTGCCAGCAGCCTGGCAGTCTCTGGGGCCAACGTCCTGACTTTC
CASSLAVSGANVLTF
>TRBJ2-6|-|TRBV6-4|-
TGTGCCAGCAGTCTCACTTCCGGGGCCAACGTCCTGACTTTC
CASSLTSGANVLTF
>TRBJ2-5|-|TRBV9|TRBD2
TGTGCCAGCAGCGGGGGATCTAGCGGGGGACAAGAGACCCAGTACTTC
CASSGGSSGGQETQYF
>TRBJ1-4|-|TRBV4-1|TRBD1
TGCGCCAGCAGCCAAGTGGGACAGGGAAGAGAAAAACTGTTTTTT
CASSQVGQGREKLFF
>TRBJ2-7|-|TRBV7-2|TRBD2
TGTGCCAGCAGCGTTAAGAGCCTAGCGGGGGGTTACGAGCAGTACTTC
CASSVKSLAGGYEQYF
>TRBJ2-7|-|TRBV2|-
TGTGCCAGCACCGAGAGGGTGGCAGAAATCTACGAGCAGTACTTC
CASTERVAEIYEQYF
>TRBJ2-5|-|TRBV7-8|TRBD2
TGTGCCAGCACCTTATCTATCGGGGGACTAGCTAGAGAGACCCAGTACTTC
CASTLSIGGLARETQYF
>TRBJ2-5|-|TRBV6-6|-
TGTGCCAGCAGTTACTCGAAACGGGAGTGGGGAGAGACCCAGTACTTC
CASSYSKREWGETQYF
>TRBJ1-1|-|TRBV30|-
TGTGCCTGGACATCGCGGGCTCGAGGGATTCTGGCACCTGAAGCTTTCTTT
CAWTSRARGILAPEAFF
>TRBJ1-5|-|TRBV19|-
TGTGCCAGTAGTATACGGCAGGCCGACAATCAGCCCCAGCATTTT
CASSIRQADNQPQHF
>TRBJ2-7|few|TRBV6-5|TRBD1
TGTGCCAGCCGGCCGACAGGGGGACGGTACGAGCAGTACTTC
CASRPTGGRYEQYF
>TRBJ1-2|once|TRBV19|TRBD1
TGTGCCAGTAGTATGGTTGGGACAGGGACGGATGGCTACACCTTC
CASSMVGTGTDGYTF
>TRBJ1-1|-|TRBV7-2|-
TGTGCCAGCAGCTCAGTGATTGGGGAGGGGATGAACACTGAAGCTTTCTTT
CASSSVIGEGMNTEAFF
>TRBJ1-5|-|TRBV16|-
TGTGCCAGCAGCTTAGGCAGGCATCAGCCCCAGCATTTT
CASSLGRHQPQHF
>TRBJ1-1|-|TRBV18|TRBD1
TGTGCCAGCTCACTCAGACAGGGGCCGACCTCGAACACTGAAGCTTTCTTT
CASSLRQGPTSNTEAFF
>TRBJ1-1|-|TRBV19|-
TGTGCCAGTAGTATTAGGCGGGCCGACGCTTTCTTT
CASSIRRADAFF
>TRBJ2-7|-|TRBV29-1|TRBD2
TGCAGCGTCTCTGGGGGGTGGGTTAGCGGGAGACGAGAGCAGTACTTC
CSVSGGWVSGRREQYF
>TRBJ1-1|-|TRBV6-5|-
TGTGCCAGCAGGTCTAACCCAGGGCATGCTGAAGCTTTCTTT
CASRSNPGHAEAFF
>TRBJ1-1|-|TRBV19|TRBD1
TGTGCCAGTAGCCGACGGGGACAGTCCTCGGCTGAAGCTTTCTTT
CASSRRGQSSAEAFF
>TRBJ2-7|-|TRBV13|-
TGTGCCAGCAGCTTAATCCTTACCTACGAGCAGTACTTC
CASSLILTYEQYF
>TRBJ1-5|-|TRBV6-1|-
TGTGCCAGCAGTGACTTGCGGAACCAGCCCCAGCATTTT
CASSDLRNQPQHF
>TRBJ2-7|-|TRBV5-4|TRBD1
TGTGCCAGCAGCTTTCGAGGGACAGACATCTACGAGCAGTACTTC
CASSFRGTDIYEQYF
>TRBJ2-5|-|TRBV30|-
TGTGCCTGGACTAGGACTGGCGGCTGGGAGACCCAGTACTTC
CAWTRTGGWETQYF
>TRBJ2-7|few|TRBV6-6|-
TGTGCCAGCAGTTACGGGGGGGCCCTCTACGAGCAGTACTTC
CASSYGGALYEQYF
>TRBJ2-3|few|TRBV6-1|-
TGTGCCAGCAGTGTAATCAGGGGAGATACGCAGTATTTT
CASSVIRGDTQYF
>TRBJ1-1|-|TRBV29-1|-
TGCAGCGTGGCGGGACGGCAGAACACTGAAGCTTTCTTT
CSVAGRQNTEAFF
>TRBJ2-1|-|TRBV11-3|-
TGTGCCAGCAGCAAAGGGACAACGAGGGCAAACAATGAGCAGTTCTTC
CASSKGTTRANNEQFF
>TRBJ1-2|-|TRBV27|TRBD1
TGTGCCAGCAGGGAACGACAGGGTGGCGGCTACACCTTC
CASRERQGGGYTF
>TRBJ2-6|few|TRBV28|-
TGTGCCAGCAGCCCGGGAGTTACTGGGGCCAACGTCCTGACTTTC
CASSPGVTGANVLTF
>TRBJ1-5|-|TRBV4-2|TRBD1
TGTGCCAGCAGCCATGGACAGGGTAATCAGCCCCAGCATTTT
CASSHGQGNQPQHF
>TRBJ2-2|once|TRBV6-6|-
TGTGCCAGCAGCCCGACGGGCGGGGAGCTGTTTTTT
CASSPTGGELFF